This is a list of T cell receptor beta chains from one sample in a study of OX40 agonist ivuxolimab in advanced cancers. The method was immunoSEQ multiplex PCR; TCRdb's version includes in-frame clones alone and lacks a portion of them. This sample carries about 61,000 clones, about 85% of them seen once, and the ten largest clones take approximately 1.1%. The sample was CD4+ or CD8+ T cells sorted from blood, taken in a trial of the OX40 agonist ivuxolimab. These receptors all stem from an adult with an advanced solid tumor such as melanoma, head and neck, liver or kidney cancer. CDR3s include the opening cysteine and the closing phenylalanine or tryptophan. D genes are given only for firm matches. Clone size is shown for a subset of rows, as once, few, many or a class of expanded clone.

v_gene	d_gene	abundance	j_gene	len	CDR3nt	CDR3aa
TRBV7-7	.	.	TRBJ2-5	14	TGTGCCAGCAGCTTAGCAGGGGCTGGGGAGACCCAGTACTTC	CASSLAGAGETQYF
TRBV2	.	few	TRBJ1-1	13	TGTGCCAGCAGTGATTACCGGCACACTGAAGCTTTCTTT	CASSDYRHTEAFF
TRBV19	.	once	TRBJ2-2	14	TGTGCCAGCACCACAGGAACGAACACCGGGGAGCTGTTTTTT	CASTTGTNTGELFF
TRBV5-1	TRBD1	.	TRBJ1-4	15	TGCGCCAGCAGCTCCCAGGGGGCTCCTAATGAAAAACTGTTTTTT	CASSSQGAPNEKLFF
TRBV2	.	.	TRBJ2-6	15	TGTGCCAGCAGCTTAGAGGGTACCGGGGCCAACGTCCTGACTTTC	CASSLEGTGANVLTF
TRBV6-1	TRBD1	.	TRBJ2-7	15	TGTGCCAGCAGTGAACCGGGACAGGGGACATACGAGCAGTACTTC	CASSEPGQGTYEQYF
TRBV5-1	TRBD1	.	TRBJ2-7	15	TGCGCCAGCAGCCCACCGGGACAGGGACCCTACGAGCAGTACTTC	CASSPPGQGPYEQYF
TRBV7-9	.	.	TRBJ1-1	15	TGTGCCAGCAGCTCGGCGGGAACCCTGAACACTGAAGCTTTCTTT	CASSSAGTLNTEAFF
TRBV5-4	.	.	TRBJ2-7	15	TGTGCCAGCAGCTTGTTGGGCAGCTCGGTAGGAGAGCAGTACTTC	CASSLLGSSVGEQYF
TRBV7-3	.	few	TRBJ2-6	15	TGTGCCAGCAGTCCGTCTAGGTCTGGGGCCAACGTCCTGACTTTC	CASSPSRSGANVLTF
TRBV7-9	.	.	TRBJ1-2	15	TGTGCCAGCAGCTTAGGATGGGAAGCTAACTATGGCTACACCTTC	CASSLGWEANYGYTF
TRBV11-2	.	.	TRBJ2-7	11	TGTGCCAGCAGCTTAGGCCCCGAGCAGTACTTC	CASSLGPEQYF
TRBV5-6	.	.	TRBJ1-4	15	TGTGCCAGCAGCGGACCTCCGGGTCCGGCTGAAAAACTGTTTTTT	CASSGPPGPAEKLFF
TRBV30	TRBD1	.	TRBJ2-2	13	TGTGCCGGCCGACAGGGCAGAACCGGGGAGCTGTTTTTT	CAGRQGRTGELFF
TRBV5-1	.	.	TRBJ1-2	15	TGCGCCAGCAGCTTGGACCAAGGGACACTTAATGGCTACACCTTC	CASSLDQGTLNGYTF
TRBV7-9	TRBD1	once	TRBJ2-1	15	TGTGCCAGCAGCGACCGGGACAGGGGGCCTAATGAGCAGTTCTTC	CASSDRDRGPNEQFF
TRBV5-1	.	.	TRBJ1-1	13	TGCGCCAGCAGGATGGTTACCAACACTGAAGCTTTCTTT	CASRMVTNTEAFF
TRBV4-1	.	.	TRBJ1-5	17	TGCGCCAGCAGCCACCCCGCGAGGGGGGGCCCCCATCAGCCCCAGCATTTT	CASSHPARGGPHQPQHF
TRBV7-9	.	.	TRBJ2-7	13	TGTGCCAGCAGCTTAACTGCCACGGGGGAGCAGTACTTC	CASSLTATGEQYF
TRBV27	.	.	TRBJ1-6	14	.	CASSFGPGVSPLHF